This T cell receptor beta chain originates from a study of cytomegalovirus exposure and HLA in healthy donors. Study-wide results and caveats: There were some V segments, including TRBV6-2 and TRBV6-3, excluded as indistinguishable. Later analysis suggested links between common viral pathogens and several top significant clusters. In an earlier analysis, productive rearrangement rates for most beta V segments clustered near 87% or 30%.

Primers included in the PCR were 60 Vbeta and 13 Jbeta primers. The protocol was immunoSEQ multiplex PCR, while the TCRdb copy is restricted to in-frame clones and leaves out a portion. Its listing shows fewer than 35,000 clones. Note on this clone: The antigen is unknown.

Unrecorded immune exposure was likely among donors, who were nominally healthy when sampled. Germline V gene lookup returns CDR1 KGHSH and CDR2 LQKENI. The CDR3 extends over 14 amino acids. Losses at the gene ends were 3 bases for V and 5 bases for J; bases not matched to a gene: 3. The receptor was derived from a female donor in good health and CMV-seronegative. The sequenced sample was PBMCs. J is TRBJ2-5 and V is TRBV18; 10 nucleotides line up with TRBD1. CDR3 residues: CASSPVDRGETQYF. For the CDR3, the DNA is TGTGCCAGCTCACCCGTGGACAGGGGGGAGACCCAGTACTTC.